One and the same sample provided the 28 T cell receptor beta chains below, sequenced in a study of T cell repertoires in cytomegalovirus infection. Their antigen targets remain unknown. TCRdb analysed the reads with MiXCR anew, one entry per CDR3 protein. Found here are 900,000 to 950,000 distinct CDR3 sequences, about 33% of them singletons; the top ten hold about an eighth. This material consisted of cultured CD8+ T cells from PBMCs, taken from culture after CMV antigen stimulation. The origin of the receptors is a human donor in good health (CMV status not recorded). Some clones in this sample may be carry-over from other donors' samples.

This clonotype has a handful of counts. CDR3 DNA sequence: TGTGCCAGCAGCCCCGGAGAAGAGAACACCGGGGAGCTGTTTTTT. Translation: CASSPGEENTGELFF. The chain employs TRBV12-3 or TRBV12-4 and TRBJ2-2, with D uncertain. The CDR3 covers 15 residues. The ends were cut back, 6 bases at V and 1 base at J, with 12 bases in the middle.

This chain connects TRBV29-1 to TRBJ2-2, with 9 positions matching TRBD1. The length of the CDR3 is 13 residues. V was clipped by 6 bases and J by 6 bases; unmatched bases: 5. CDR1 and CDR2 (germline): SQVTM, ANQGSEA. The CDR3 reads CSVPGQGPGELFF. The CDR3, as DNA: TGCAGCGTCCCGGGACAGGGTCCCGGGGAGCTGTTTTTT.

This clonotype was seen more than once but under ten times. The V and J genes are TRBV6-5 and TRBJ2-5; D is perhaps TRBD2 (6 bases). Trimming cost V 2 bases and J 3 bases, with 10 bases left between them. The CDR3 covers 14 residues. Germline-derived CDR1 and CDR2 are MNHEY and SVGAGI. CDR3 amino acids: CASSYGGTEETQYF. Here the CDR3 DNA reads TGTGCCAGCAGTTACGGAGGGACCGAAGAGACCCAGTACTTC.

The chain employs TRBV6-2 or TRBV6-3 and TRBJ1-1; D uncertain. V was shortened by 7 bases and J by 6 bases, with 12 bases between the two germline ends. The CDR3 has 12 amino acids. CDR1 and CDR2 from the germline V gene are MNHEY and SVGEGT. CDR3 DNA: TGTGCCAGCATCTCTGGCGGCCCTGAAGCTTTCTTT. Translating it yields CASISGGPEAFF.

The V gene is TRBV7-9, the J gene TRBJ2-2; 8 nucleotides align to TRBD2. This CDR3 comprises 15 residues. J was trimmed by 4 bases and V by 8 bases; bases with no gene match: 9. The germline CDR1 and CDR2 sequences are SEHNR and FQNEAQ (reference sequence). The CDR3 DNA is TGTGCCAGCCCCTCCGGGGGGGGCGGCACCGGGGAGCTGTTTTTT. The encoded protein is CASPSGGGGTGELFF.

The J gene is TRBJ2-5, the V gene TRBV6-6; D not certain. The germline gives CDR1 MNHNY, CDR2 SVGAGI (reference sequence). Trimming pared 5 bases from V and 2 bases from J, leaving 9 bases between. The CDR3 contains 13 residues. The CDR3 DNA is TGTGCCAGCAGTGTCGGACGGCAAGAGACCCAGTACTTC. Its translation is CASSVGRQETQYF.

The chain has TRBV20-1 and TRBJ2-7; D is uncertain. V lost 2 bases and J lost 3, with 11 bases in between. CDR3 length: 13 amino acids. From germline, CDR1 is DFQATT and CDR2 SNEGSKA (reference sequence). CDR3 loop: CSARNRRSYEQYF. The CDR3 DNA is TGCAGTGCTAGAAACCGTAGGAGCTACGAGCAGTACTTC.

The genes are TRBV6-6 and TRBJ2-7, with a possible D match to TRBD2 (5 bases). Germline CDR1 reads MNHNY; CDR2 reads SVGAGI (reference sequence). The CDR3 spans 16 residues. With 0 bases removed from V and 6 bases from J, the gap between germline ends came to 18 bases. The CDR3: CASSYSKHRGQCEQYV. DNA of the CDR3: TGTGCCAGCAGTTACTCGAAACACCGGGGTCAATGCGAGCAGTACGTC.

The CDR3 bases are TGTGCCAGCAGCCTTATGGGACTAGCGGGGTACAATGAGCAGTTCTTC. Its translation: CASSLMGLAGYNEQFF. This chain connects TRBV7-9 to TRBJ2-1; the match to TRBD2 covers 13 bases. J gave up 4 bases and V 5 bases, and 5 bases lay outside the gene matches. The CDR3 is 16 residues long. Germline-derived CDR1 and CDR2 are SEHNR and FQNEAQ (reference sequence).

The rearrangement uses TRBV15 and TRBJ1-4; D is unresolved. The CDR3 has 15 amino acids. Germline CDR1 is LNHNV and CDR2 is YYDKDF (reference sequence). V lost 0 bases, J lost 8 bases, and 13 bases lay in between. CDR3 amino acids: CATSRDKSTGEKLFF. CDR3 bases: TGTGCCACCAGCAGAGATAAAAGTACCGGCGAAAAACTGTTTTTT. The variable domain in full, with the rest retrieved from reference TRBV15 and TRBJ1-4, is DAMVIQNPRYQVTQFGKPVTLSCSQTLNHNVMYWYQQKSSQAPKLLFHYYDKDFNNEADTPDNFQSRRPNTSFCFLDIRSPGLGDTAMYLCATSRDKSTGEKLFFGSGTQLSVL.

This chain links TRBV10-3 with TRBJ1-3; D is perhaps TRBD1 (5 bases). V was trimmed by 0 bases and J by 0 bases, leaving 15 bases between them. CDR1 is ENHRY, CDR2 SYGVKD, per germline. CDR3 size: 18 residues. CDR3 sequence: CAISESRLIGGSGNTIYF. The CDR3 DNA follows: TGTGCCATCAGTGAGTCGAGATTAATCGGGGGCTCTGGAAACACCATATATTTT.

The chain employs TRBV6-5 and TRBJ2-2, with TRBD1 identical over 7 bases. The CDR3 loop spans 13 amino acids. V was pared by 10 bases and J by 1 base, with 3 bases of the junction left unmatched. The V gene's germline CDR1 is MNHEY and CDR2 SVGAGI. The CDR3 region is CATNRGNTGELFF. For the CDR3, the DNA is TGTGCCACCAACAGGGGGAACACCGGGGAGCTGTTTTTT.

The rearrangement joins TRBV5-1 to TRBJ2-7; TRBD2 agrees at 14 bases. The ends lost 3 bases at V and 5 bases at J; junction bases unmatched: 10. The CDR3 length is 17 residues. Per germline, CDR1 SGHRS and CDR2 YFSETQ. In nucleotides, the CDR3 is TGCGCCAGCAGCTCGACTAGCGGGGGGGCCTTTATCGACGAGCAGTACTTC. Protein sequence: CASSSTSGGAFIDEQYF.

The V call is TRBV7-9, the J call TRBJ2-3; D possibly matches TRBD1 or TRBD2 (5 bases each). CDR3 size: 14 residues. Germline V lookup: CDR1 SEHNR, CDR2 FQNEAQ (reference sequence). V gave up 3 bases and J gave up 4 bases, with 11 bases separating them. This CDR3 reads CASSFEVGADTQYF. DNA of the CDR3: TGTGCCAGCAGCTTTGAGGTGGGGGCAGATACGCAGTATTTT.

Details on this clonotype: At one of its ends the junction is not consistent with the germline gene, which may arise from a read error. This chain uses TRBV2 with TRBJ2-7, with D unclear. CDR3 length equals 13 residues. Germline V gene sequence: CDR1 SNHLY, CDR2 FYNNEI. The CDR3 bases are TGTGCCAGCATAGGGCAAGGTCCCTACGAGCAGTACTTT. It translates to CASIGQGPYEQYF.

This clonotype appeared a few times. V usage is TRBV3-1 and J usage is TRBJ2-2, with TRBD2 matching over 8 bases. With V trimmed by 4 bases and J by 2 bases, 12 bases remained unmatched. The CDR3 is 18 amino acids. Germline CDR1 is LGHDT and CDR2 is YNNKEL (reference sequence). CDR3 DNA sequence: TGTGCCAGCAGCCTCCCCCTGGCGGGAGGTACCAACACCGGGGAGCTGTTTTTT. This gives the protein CASSLPLAGGTNTGELFF.

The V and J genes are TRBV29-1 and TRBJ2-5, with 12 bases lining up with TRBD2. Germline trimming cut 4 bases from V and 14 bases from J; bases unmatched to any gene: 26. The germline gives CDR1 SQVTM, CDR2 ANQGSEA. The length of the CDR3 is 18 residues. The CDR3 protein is CSVVDGLAGSRTPLAGYF. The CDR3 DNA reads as TGCAGCGTTGTCGATGGACTAGCGGGGTCCAGGACCCCTCTCGCCGGTTACTTC.

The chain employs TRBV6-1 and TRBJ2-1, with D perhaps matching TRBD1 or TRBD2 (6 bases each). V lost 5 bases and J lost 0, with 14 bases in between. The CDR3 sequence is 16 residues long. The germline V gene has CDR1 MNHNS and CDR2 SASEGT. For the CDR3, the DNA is TGTGCCAGCAGTCAAAAGGGGGGTCGCTCCTACAATGAGCAGTTCTTC. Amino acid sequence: CASSQKGGRSYNEQFF.

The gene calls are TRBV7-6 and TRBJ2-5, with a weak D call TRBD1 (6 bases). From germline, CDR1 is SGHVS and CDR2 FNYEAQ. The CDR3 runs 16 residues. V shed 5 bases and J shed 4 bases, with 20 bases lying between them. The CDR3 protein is CASSPGQLGVRETQYF. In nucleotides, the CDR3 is TGTGCCAGCAGCCCCGGACAGCTTGGGGTACGAGAGACCCAGTACTTC.

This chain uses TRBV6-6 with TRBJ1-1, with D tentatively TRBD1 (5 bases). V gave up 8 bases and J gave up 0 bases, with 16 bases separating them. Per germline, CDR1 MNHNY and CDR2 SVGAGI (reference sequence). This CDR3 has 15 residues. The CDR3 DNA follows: TGTGCCAGCTCTGCCTCAGGGATTTTGAACACTGAAGCTTTCTTT. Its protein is CASSASGILNTEAFF.

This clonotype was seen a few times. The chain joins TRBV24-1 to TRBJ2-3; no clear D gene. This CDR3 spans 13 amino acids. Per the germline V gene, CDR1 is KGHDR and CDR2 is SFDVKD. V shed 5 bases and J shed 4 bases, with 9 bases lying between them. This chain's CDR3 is CATSAALADTQYF. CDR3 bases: TGTGCCACCAGTGCTGCCCTAGCAGATACGCAGTATTTT.

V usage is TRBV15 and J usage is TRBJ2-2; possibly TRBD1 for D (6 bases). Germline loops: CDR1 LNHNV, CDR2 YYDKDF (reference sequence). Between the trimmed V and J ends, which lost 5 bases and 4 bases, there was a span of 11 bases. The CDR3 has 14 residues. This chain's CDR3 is CATSWGPSTGELFF. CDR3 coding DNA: TGTGCCACCAGCTGGGGGCCCAGCACCGGGGAGCTGTTTTTT. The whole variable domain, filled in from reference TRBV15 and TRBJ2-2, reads DAMVIQNPRYQVTQFGKPVTLSCSQTLNHNVMYWYQQKSSQAPKLLFHYYDKDFNNEADTPDNFQSRRPNTSFCFLDIRSPGLGDTAMYLCATSWGPSTGELFFGEGSRLTVL.

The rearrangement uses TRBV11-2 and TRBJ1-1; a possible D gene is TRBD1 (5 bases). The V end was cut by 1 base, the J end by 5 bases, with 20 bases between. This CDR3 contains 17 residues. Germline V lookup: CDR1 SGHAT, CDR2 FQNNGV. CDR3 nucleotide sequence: TGTGCCAGCAGCTTAGGGTCCCTCAGGGCCAGGGCGACTGAAGCTTTCTTT. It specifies CASSLGSLRARATEAFF. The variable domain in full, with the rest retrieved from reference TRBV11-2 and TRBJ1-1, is EAGVAQSPRYKIIEKRQSVAFWCNPISGHATLYWYQQILGQGPKLLIQFQNNGVVDDSQLPKDRFSAERLKGVDSTLKIQPAKLEDSAVYLCASSLGSLRARATEAFFGQGTRLTVV.

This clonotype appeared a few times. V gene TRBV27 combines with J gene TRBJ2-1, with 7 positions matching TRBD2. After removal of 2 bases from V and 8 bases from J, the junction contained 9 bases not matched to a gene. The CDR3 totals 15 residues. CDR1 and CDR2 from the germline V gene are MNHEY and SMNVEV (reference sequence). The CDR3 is CASSLLAEYRDEQFF. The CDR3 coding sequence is TGTGCCAGCAGTTTACTAGCGGAGTATCGTGATGAGCAGTTCTTC.

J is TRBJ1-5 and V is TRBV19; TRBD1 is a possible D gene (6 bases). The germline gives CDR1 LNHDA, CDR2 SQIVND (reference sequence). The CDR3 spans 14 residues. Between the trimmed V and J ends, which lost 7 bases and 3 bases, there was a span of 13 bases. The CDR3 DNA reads TGTGCCAGTAAGGACAGTCTAATCAATCAGCCCCAGCATTTT. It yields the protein CASKDSLINQPQHF. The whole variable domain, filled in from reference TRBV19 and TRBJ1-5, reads DGGITQSPKYLFRKEGQNVTLSCEQNLNHDAMYWYRQDPGQGLRLIYYSQIVNDFQKGDIAEGYSVSREKKESFPLTVTSAQKNPTAFYLCASKDSLINQPQHFGDGTRLSIL.

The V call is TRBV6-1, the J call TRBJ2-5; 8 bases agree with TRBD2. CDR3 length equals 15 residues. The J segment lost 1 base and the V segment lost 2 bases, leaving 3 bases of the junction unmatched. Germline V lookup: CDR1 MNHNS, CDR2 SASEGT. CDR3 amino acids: CASSEWRGAQETQYF. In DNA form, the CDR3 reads TGTGCCAGCAGTGAATGGCGGGGGGCCCAAGAGACCCAGTACTTC.

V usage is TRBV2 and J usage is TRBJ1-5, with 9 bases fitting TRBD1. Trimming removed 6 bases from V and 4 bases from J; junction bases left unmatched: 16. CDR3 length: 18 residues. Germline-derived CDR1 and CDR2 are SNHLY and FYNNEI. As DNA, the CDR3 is TGTGCCAGCAGGGATACAGGGGGCGGGGGGAAGGGGAATCAGCCCCAGCATTTT. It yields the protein CASRDTGGGGKGNQPQHF.

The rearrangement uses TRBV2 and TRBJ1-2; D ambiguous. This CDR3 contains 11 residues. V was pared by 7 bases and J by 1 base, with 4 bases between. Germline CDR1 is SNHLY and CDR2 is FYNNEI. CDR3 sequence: CASKSNYGYTF. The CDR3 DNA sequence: TGTGCCAGCAAAAGTAACTATGGCTACACCTTC.